These T cell receptor beta chains were read from a single sample in a study of T-cell memory formation after mild COVID-19. Each CDR3 protein is one row after TCRdb ran MiXCR on the 5' RACE reads. In the table there are 470,000 or so distinct CDR3 sequences, about 18% of which are singletons. The sample consisted of PBMCs or a T cell subset sorted from them (not recorded which). The receptors come from an adult woman who had mild COVID-19 (a few samples of this study predate the infection). Cell type and time point are not known. CDR3s include the opening cysteine and the closing phenylalanine or tryptophan. D genes are given only for firm matches. A clone size is listed for some rows: how often the clone was seen (once, few, many), or a class if it is expanded.

D gene,CDR3 length,J gene,clone size,V gene,CDR3 protein,CDR3 DNA
TRBD1,17,TRBJ2-4,-,TRBV9,CASSAQDRVGFLNIQYF,TGTGCCAGCAGCGCCCAGGACAGGGTGGGATTCTTGAACATTCAGTACTTC
TRBD1,16,TRBJ2-4,-,TRBV4-3,CASSQEARGRLNIQYF,TGCGCCAGCAGCCAAGAGGCCAGGGGGCGATTAAACATTCAGTACTTC
TRBD1,14,TRBJ2-7,-,TRBV6-1,CASIRGQPPYEQYF,TGTGCCAGCATTCGGGGACAGCCCCCCTACGAGCAGTACTTC
-,15,TRBJ2-1,-,TRBV18,CASSPRQSSYNEQFF,TGTGCCAGCTCACCACGGCAGAGCTCCTACAATGAGCAGTTCTTC
TRBD1,16,TRBJ1-5,-,TRBV12-3/TRBV12-4,CASSSWTGWGNQPQHF,TGTGCCAGCAGTTCTTGGACAGGGTGGGGCAATCAGCCCCAGCATTTT
-,10,TRBJ2-5,-,TRBV20-1,CSAREETQYF,TGCAGTGCTAGAGAAGAGACCCAGTACTTC
-,13,TRBJ2-3,-,TRBV19,CASREQGTDTQYF,TGTGCCAGTAGGGAACAGGGCACAGATACGCAGTATTTT
-,14,TRBJ2-1,few,TRBV7-9,CASSLSGAVNEQFF,TGTGCCAGCAGCTTGTCAGGGGCGGTCAATGAGCAGTTCTTC
-,14,TRBJ1-1,-,TRBV29-1,CSAQPGTMNTEAFF,TGCAGCGCTCAACCCGGGACGATGAACACTGAAGCTTTCTTT
-,15,TRBJ1-1,-,TRBV20-1,CSARESIGLNTEAFF,TGCAGTGCTAGAGAATCTATCGGCTTAAACACTGAAGCTTTCTTT
-,13,TRBJ2-7,few,TRBV2,CASTLGGEYEQYF,TGTGCCAGTACCCTGGGCGGGGAGTACGAGCAGTACTTC
-,15,TRBJ2-7,few,TRBV7-9,CASSPRGIGTYEQYF,TGTGCCAGCAGCCCTCGCGGGATTGGGACCTACGAGCAGTACTTC
TRBD2,16,TRBJ2-3,many,TRBV7-9,CASTFWPGLALDTQYF,TGTGCCAGCACCTTTTGGCCGGGACTAGCGTTGGATACGCAGTATTTT
-,12,TRBJ1-2,few,TRBV12-3/TRBV12-4,CASSRTWYGYTF,TGTGCCAGCAGTAGAACATGGTATGGCTACACCTTC
TRBD2,16,TRBJ2-1,many,TRBV4-2,CASSQGPSGGDNEQFF,TGTGCCAGCAGCCAAGGGCCCAGCGGGGGGGACAATGAGCAGTTCTTC
-,15,TRBJ2-3,-,TRBV5-1,CASSLTGEGTDTQYF,TGCGCCAGCAGCTTGACAGGAGAGGGCACAGATACGCAGTATTTT
-,14,TRBJ2-6,few,TRBV7-2,CASSLVAGANVLTF,TGTGCCAGCAGCTTAGTAGCTGGGGCCAACGTCCTGACTTTC
-,17,TRBJ2-3,few,TRBV11-3,CASSSRTGVEGTDTQYF,TGTGCCAGCAGCTCAAGGACTGGGGTAGAGGGCACAGATACGCAGTATTTT
-,14,TRBJ1-1,-,TRBV7-2,CASSSSPTVTEAFF,TGTGCCAGCAGCTCCAGCCCGACAGTAACTGAAGCTTTCTTT
-,14,TRBJ2-2,-,TRBV30,CAWRRTAVTGELFF,TGTGCCTGGAGGAGGACCGCGGTCACCGGGGAGCTGTTTTTT
-,16,TRBJ1-4,few,TRBV9,CASSVAGGTSNEKLFF,TGTGCCAGCAGCGTAGCTGGCGGAACCTCTAATGAAAAACTGTTTTTT
-,16,TRBJ1-5,-,TRBV19,CASSIRGRGSNQPQHF,TGTGCCAGTAGTATCAGGGGCAGGGGAAGCAATCAGCCCCAGCATTTT
-,14,TRBJ2-1,-,TRBV6-2/TRBV6-3,CASRPLGGANEQFF,TGTGCCAGCAGACCCTTGGGCGGAGCCAATGAGCAGTTCTTC
-,15,TRBJ2-5,-,TRBV7-3,CASSPQGVGGETQYF,TGTGCCAGCAGCCCCCAGGGCGTCGGAGGAGAGACCCAGTACTTC
TRBD1,16,TRBJ1-5,many,TRBV20-1,CSARTIGTGYNQPQHF,TGCAGTGCTAGAACCATAGGGACAGGATACAATCAGCCCCAGCATTTT
-,14,TRBJ2-2,-,TRBV5-5,CASSLGVGTGELFF,TGTGCCAGCAGCTTGGGGGTCGGCACCGGGGAGCTGTTTTTT
-,15,TRBJ2-1,-,TRBV24-1,CATSDVGLHYNEQFF,TGTGCCACCAGTGACGTTGGACTTCACTACAATGAGCAGTTCTTC
-,14,TRBJ1-6,-,TRBV7-8,CASSLAAGSSPLHF,TGTGCCAGCAGCTTAGCGGCAGGGAGTTCACCCCTCCACTTT
TRBD2,16,TRBJ2-7,-,TRBV15,CATSRDRGLASYEQYF,TGTGCCACCAGCAGAGACAGGGGACTAGCAAGCTACGAGCAGTACTTC
-,13,TRBJ2-2,few,TRBV12-3/TRBV12-4,CASRTMVDGELFF,TGTGCCAGCCGAACCATGGTCGACGGGGAGCTGTTTTTT
-,13,TRBJ1-2,-,TRBV12-3/TRBV12-4,CASSISGNYGYTF,TGTGCCAGCAGTATCTCGGGGAACTATGGCTACACCTTC
-,14,TRBJ2-5,few,TRBV5-1,CASVLAEPQETQYF,TGCGCCAGCGTATTAGCGGAACCCCAAGAGACCCAGTACTTC
TRBD2,13,TRBJ2-7,-,TRBV6-5,CASQVPPGGEQYF,TGTGCCAGCCAGGTGCCCCCGGGAGGGGAGCAGTACTTC
-,11,TRBJ2-1,-,TRBV3-1,CASSQTREQFF,TGTGCCAGCAGCCAAACTAGGGAGCAGTTCTTC
-,17,TRBJ1-5,few,TRBV6-1,CASSEALGVVGNQPQHF,TGTGCCAGCAGTGAAGCGCTTGGAGTGGTAGGCAATCAGCCCCAGCATTTT
-,13,TRBJ2-1,few,TRBV28,CASSLQRHNEQFF,TGTGCCAGCAGTTTACAGCGCCACAATGAGCAGTTCTTC
TRBD1,15,TRBJ2-1,few,TRBV7-3,CASSSGQVGYNEQFF,TGTGCCAGCAGCTCGGGACAGGTCGGCTACAATGAGCAGTTCTTC
TRBD1,15,TRBJ2-7,many,TRBV11-3,CASSLDRDRDYEQYF,TGTGCCAGCAGCTTAGATAGGGACAGGGACTACGAGCAGTACTTC
-,15,TRBJ2-3,-,TRBV11-1,CASSLGAGDTDTQYF,TGTGCCAGCAGCTTAGGAGCAGGGGACACAGATACGCAGTATTTT
-,16,TRBJ2-3,-,TRBV5-6,CASSLEGRIFTDTQYF,TGTGCCAGCAGCTTGGAAGGACGGATCTTCACAGATACGCAGTATTTT
-,13,TRBJ1-1,-,TRBV27,CASSFFTGAEAFF,TGTGCCAGCAGTTTTTTCACAGGCGCTGAAGCTTTCTTT
-,15,TRBJ2-2,-,TRBV7-3,CASSSEGQNTGELFF,TGTGCCAGCAGCTCAGAGGGACAGAACACCGGGGAGCTGTTTTTT
TRBD1,15,TRBJ2-5,few,TRBV6-1,CASSGGGTGSETQYF,TGTGCCAGCAGTGGAGGGGGGACAGGGTCAGAGACCCAGTACTTC
TRBD2,14,TRBJ2-3,many,TRBV7-9,CASSPVAGVDTQYF,TGTGCCAGCAGCCCAGTAGCGGGAGTGGATACGCAGTATTTT
-,13,TRBJ1-2,-,TRBV6-1,CASSEFTTYGYTF,TGTGCCAGCAGTGAATTCACCACCTATGGCTACACCTTC
-,12,TRBJ2-7,few,TRBV29-1,CSVEEPGYEQYF,TGCAGCGTTGAAGAACCCGGATACGAGCAGTACTTC